The source of this T cell receptor beta chain is a study of graft-versus-host responses after intestinal transplantation. Study information: Among the recipients, all got anti-thymocyte globulin induction and then tacrolimus and steroids for approximately 3 years. Whole-study findings and limits: Recipient-marrow GvH clones were detected, some having first appeared in ileum or blood. With peak circulating GvH clone levels came an association with early post-transplant HvG declines.

TCRdb's table, derived via immunoSEQ multiplex PCR, lists solely in-frame clones and lacks some. The sample comprises roughly 120,000 clones, about nine tenths of which are singletons, and about 0.18% rests with the top ten. Note on this clone: As yet, its antigen is unknown.

The CDR3 consists of 12 residues. The germline V gene encodes CDR1 MDHEN and CDR2 SYDVKM. Losses at the gene ends were 4 bases for V and 5 bases for J; bases not matched to a gene: 1. The chain uses TRBV28 and TRBJ1-2; 7 bases are shared with TRBD1. The input for sequencing was unstimulated CD4+ T cells sorted from spleen or lymph node cells, taken before intestinal transplant. The clonotype comes from a human donor who received an intestinal transplant. CDR3 coding DNA: TGTGCCAGCAGTTCGACAGGGTATGGCTACACCTTC. Protein sequence: CASSSTGYGYTF.